A selection of T cell receptor beta chains follows, all from one sample in a study of shared clonotypes between healthy human individuals. Sequenced by immunoSEQ multiplex PCR; TCRdb stores in-frame clones only, minus some. Found here are 2 million to 2.5 million clones, under 97% of them singletons; the top ten hold approximately 0.13%. The sample taken for sequencing was naive CD4+ T cells sorted from blood. These receptors all come from a man in his late teens or twenties in good health. Each CDR3 is given with its conserved first and last residue. D genes are given only for firm matches. Size is stated for part of the rows, as once, few or many counts, or as a class when the clone is expanded.

D gene,V gene,clone size,J gene,CDR3 protein,CDR3 DNA
-,TRBV28,-,TRBJ2-2,CASSVTGELFF,TGTGCCAGCAGCGTCACCGGGGAGCTGTTTTTT
TRBD2,TRBV25-1,-,TRBJ2-2,CASSDTSGRSIGELFF,TGTGCCAGCAGTGACACTAGCGGGAGAAGCATCGGGGAGCTGTTTTTT
-,TRBV5-1,-,TRBJ2-7,CASSWTEGGLSIEQYF,TGCGCCAGCAGCTGGACCGAGGGGGGGCTATCTATCGAGCAGTACTTC
-,TRBV7-9,once,TRBJ2-7,CASSQQAPEQYF,TGTGCCAGCAGCCAGCAGGCTCCCGAGCAGTACTTC
-,TRBV6-5,-,TRBJ1-2,CASSAKVQGRYGYTF,TGTGCCAGCAGTGCCAAGGTGCAGGGCCGCTATGGCTACACCTTC
TRBD1,TRBV5-1,-,TRBJ2-1,CASSPGTGGSYNEQFF,TGCGCCAGCAGCCCTGGGACAGGGGGCTCTTACAATGAGCAGTTCTTC
-,TRBV9,-,TRBJ2-1,CASSVGSYNEQFF,TGTGCCAGCAGCGTAGGGTCCTACAATGAGCAGTTCTTC
-,TRBV7-9,-,TRBJ2-7,CASSRTAGIYEQYF,TGTGCCAGCAGCCGCACGGCGGGAATCTACGAGCAGTACTTC
-,TRBV5-1,-,TRBJ2-1,CASSLVESSYNEQFF,TGCGCCAGCAGCTTGGTTGAGAGCTCCTACAATGAGCAGTTCTTC
TRBD1,TRBV2,-,TRBJ2-2,CASELQGSLNTGELFF,TGTGCCAGCGAACTACAGGGGTCGTTAAACACCGGGGAGCTGTTTTTT
TRBD2,TRBV7-2,-,TRBJ2-7,CASSLAHGLAGASEQYF,TGTGCCAGCAGCTTAGCGCATGGACTAGCGGGAGCGAGCGAGCAGTACTTC
TRBD1,TRBV2,-,TRBJ2-7,CASSENRGIYEQYF,TGTGCCAGCAGTGAAAACAGGGGAATTTACGAGCAGTACTTC
-,TRBV19,-,TRBJ1-1,CASSSTGLSPEAFF,TGTGCCAGTAGCTCAACAGGGCTTAGCCCTGAAGCTTTCTTT
TRBD1,TRBV10-3,-,TRBJ2-1,CAISRGTGGNEQFF,TGTGCCATCAGTCGCGGGACAGGGGGGAATGAGCAGTTCTTC
-,TRBV9,-,TRBJ2-1,CASSPQGRSYNEQFF,TGTGCCAGCAGCCCCCAGGGTAGATCCTACAATGAGCAGTTCTTC
-,TRBV7-9,-,TRBJ2-7,CASSLELKLLSEQYF,TGTGCCAGCAGCTTAGAGTTAAAACTTCTGAGCGAGCAGTACTTC
TRBD1,TRBV27,-,TRBJ2-1,CASSLPMGQGANEQFF,TGTGCCAGCAGTCTACCTATGGGACAGGGGGCGAATGAGCAGTTCTTC
TRBD2,TRBV30,-,TRBJ2-1,CAWSVTRTSGYNEQFF,TGTGCCTGGAGTGTTACTCGGACTAGCGGCTACAATGAGCAGTTCTTC
-,TRBV19,-,TRBJ1-5,CASSPPFRGNQPQHF,TGTGCCAGTAGTCCTCCATTCAGGGGCAATCAGCCCCAGCATTTT
-,TRBV7-2,-,TRBJ2-2,CASSLTKFANTGELFF,TGTGCCAGCAGCCTAACGAAATTCGCGAACACCGGGGAGCTGTTTTTT
TRBD2,TRBV5-1,-,TRBJ2-7,CASRSVGGSYEQYF,TGCGCCAGCAGGTCGGTGGGAGGGTCCTACGAGCAGTACTTC
-,TRBV6-6,-,TRBJ2-1,CASTEAKIIHEQFF,TGTGCCAGCACGGAGGCCAAGATCATCCATGAGCAGTTCTTC
TRBD2,TRBV5-1,-,TRBJ2-3,CASSLASGPTDTQYF,TGCGCCAGCAGCTTGGCTAGCGGGCCCACAGATACGCAGTATTTT
-,TRBV6-5,-,TRBJ2-3,CASSRSTDTQYF,TGTGCCAGTTCTCGGAGCACAGATACGCAGTATTTT
-,TRBV28,-,TRBJ2-3,CASSPHYSDTQYF,TGTGCCAGCAGCCCGCACTACTCCGATACGCAGTATTTT
TRBD1,TRBV9,-,TRBJ1-6,CASSTGTVFNSPLHF,TGTGCCAGCAGCACCGGGACAGTCTTTAATTCACCCCTCCACTTT
-,TRBV30,once,TRBJ1-1,CAWSLQFALRPTNTEAFF,TGTGCCTGGAGTCTTCAGTTTGCCCTGCGCCCTACGAACACTGAAGCTTTCTTT
-,TRBV30,-,TRBJ1-5,CAWNGFSNQPQHF,TGTGCCTGGAACGGATTTAGCAATCAGCCCCAGCATTTT
TRBD1,TRBV29-1,-,TRBJ2-1,CSEEDRTGRNEQFF,TGCAGCGAGGAGGACAGGACGGGCAGGAATGAGCAGTTCTTC
-,TRBV5-5,-,TRBJ1-2,CASSLDGNYGYTF,TGTGCCAGCAGCTTGGACGGGAACTATGGCTACACCTTC
-,TRBV4-1,-,TRBJ2-3,CASSQGQTFTDTQYF,TGCGCCAGCAGCCAGGGCCAAACATTCACAGATACGCAGTATTTT
-,TRBV7-9,-,TRBJ2-1,CASSVGTSASEQFF,TGTGCCAGCAGCGTCGGGACCTCCGCCAGTGAGCAGTTCTTC
-,TRBV11-2,-,TRBJ2-1,CASSLDLRVDEQFF,TGTGCCAGCAGCTTAGATCTACGGGTGGATGAGCAGTTCTTC
-,TRBV19,-,TRBJ1-5,CASSRPPTDPHQPQHF,TGTGCCAGTAGTCGACCGCCCACCGATCCCCATCAGCCCCAGCATTTT
-,TRBV30,-,TRBJ2-5,CAGVDSLQETQYF,TGTGCTGGAGTCGACAGCCTCCAAGAGACCCAGTACTTC
-,TRBV11-3,-,TRBJ2-2,CASSLAPGRSCGELFF,TGTGCCAGCAGCTTAGCCCCAGGGAGAAGTTGCGGGGAGCTGTTTTTT
-,TRBV18,-,TRBJ1-5,CASSLYLNQPQHF,TGTGCCAGCTCACTCTATCTAAATCAGCCCCAGCATTTT
-,TRBV28,-,TRBJ2-6,CANGQPGANVLTF,TGTGCCAACGGACAGCCTGGGGCCAACGTCCTGACTTTC
-,TRBV28,-,TRBJ1-2,CASQDSSNYGYTF,TGTGCCAGCCAGGACTCTTCTAACTATGGCTACACCTTC
TRBD1,TRBV19,-,TRBJ1-1,CASSMGQETGVTNTEAFF,TGTGCCAGTAGTATGGGACAGGAAACCGGGGTGACAAACACTGAAGCTTTCTTT
-,TRBV10-3,-,TRBJ2-5,CAISESLIQETQYF,TGTGCCATCAGTGAGTCTCTGATACAAGAGACCCAGTACTTC
TRBD1,TRBV5-4,-,TRBJ2-7,CASSLGDRAYEQYF,TGTGCCAGCAGCTTGGGAGACAGGGCCTACGAGCAGTACTTC
-,TRBV6-1,-,TRBJ1-1,CASAAGGLGAEAFF,TGTGCCAGCGCCGCCGGCGGGCTTGGCGCTGAAGCTTTCTTT
-,TRBV5-4,once,TRBJ2-7,CASSPGTSPYEQYF,TGTGCCAGCAGCCCCGGGACCTCCCCCTACGAGCAGTACTTC
-,TRBV28,-,TRBJ1-4,CASSSSGVPATNEKLFF,TGTGCCAGCAGTTCCTCAGGAGTCCCTGCAACTAATGAAAAACTGTTTTTT
-,TRBV7-9,few,TRBJ2-5,CASSFAEIGAQYF,TGTGCCAGCAGCTTCGCAGAAATCGGGGCCCAGTACTTC
TRBD1,TRBV6-6,-,TRBJ2-4,CASREDREAKNIQYF,TGTGCCAGCAGGGAAGACAGGGAGGCCAAAAACATTCAGTACTTC
-,TRBV6-5,-,TRBJ2-7,CASSYSRKASYEQYF,TGTGCCAGCAGTTACTCCAGAAAAGCAAGCTACGAGCAGTACTTC
-,TRBV5-1,-,TRBJ2-1,CASSLDDRNEQFF,TGCGCCAGCAGCTTAGATGACCGCAATGAGCAGTTCTTC
-,TRBV19,once,TRBJ1-5,CASLHESGNQPQHF,TGTGCCAGTCTCCACGAGTCAGGCAATCAGCCCCAGCATTTT
-,TRBV18,-,TRBJ2-7,CASSRPGQSQYEQYF,TGTGCCAGCTCGCGCCCCGGACAGAGTCAGTACGAGCAGTACTTC
-,TRBV28,-,TRBJ2-6,CASSRILTQANVLTF,TGTGCCAGCAGTCGCATCCTAACCCAGGCCAACGTCCTGACTTTC
-,TRBV28,-,TRBJ1-6,CASSFGDTPSPLHF,TGTGCCAGCAGTTTCGGGGACACCCCGTCACCCCTCCACTTT
-,TRBV2,-,TRBJ1-5,CASSDLYSNQPQHF,TGTGCCAGCAGTGATCTATATAGCAATCAGCCCCAGCATTTT
TRBD1,TRBV28,once,TRBJ2-3,CASSSPTGGTDTQYF,TGTGCCAGCAGTTCCCCGACAGGGGGCACAGATACGCAGTATTTT